These T cell receptor beta chains were read from a single sample in a study of blood T cell repertoires in COVID-19. Here immunoSEQ multiplex PCR was the method, and the copy in TCRdb shows in-frame clones only, minus some. The sample has 200,000 to 250,000 clones; 90% are singletons. Sequenced: PBMCs or T cells enriched from blood (not recorded which). All receptors derive from a man aged 30-40 years who had been exposed to COVID-19. Both conserved end residues are part of each CDR3. Fields, in order: V gene, CDR3 protein.

>TRBV3-1/TRBV3-2
CASSPTEVAGYNEQFF
>TRBV11-2
CASSLGSMNTEAFF
>TRBV12-2
CASDLQGRDYGYTF
>TRBV3-1/TRBV3-2
CASSQVRSDGGEQFF
>TRBV3-1/TRBV3-2
CASSQPGTGGHYGYTF
>TRBV14
CASSQKGEIGQGYNEQFF
>TRBV5-1
CASSSVGTDTQYF
>TRBV11-1
CASSPGGKDGYTF
>TRBV19
CASSRAGGTDTQYF
>TRBV28
CASSLEGSLGLDTGELFF
>TRBV7-2
CASSPSRQGRTDTQYF
>TRBV12-5
CASGLNPGQGLSGYTF
>TRBV9
CASSTEPGGDTEAFF
>TRBV6-1
CASSVSSGGAHNEQFF
>TRBV7-9
CASSSGTDGDEQYF
>TRBV18
CASSQDSNTEAFF
>TRBV20-1
CSASRGGQRGNQPQHF
>TRBV6-2/TRBV6-3
CASSYNAAYEQYF
>TRBV4-1
CASSPLAADTQYF
>TRBV5-5
CASSTGGALDTQYF
>TRBV4-3
CASSQGTAEAYGYTF
>TRBV7-3
CASSGQRNTEAFF
>TRBV5-6
CASSLTGGNGYTF
>TRBV4-1
CASKPSGGYEQYF
>TRBV10-3
CAISARSVRADEKLFF
>TRBV9
CASSVAGGRTDTQYF
>TRBV7-9
CASSPRGGGAKNIQYF
>TRBV4-1
CASSQGIMGRDRGAEAFF
>TRBV5-8
CASRGTTLSTDTQYF
>TRBV9
CASSFGGIAHEEAFF
>TRBV18
CASSPTRGSNEQFF
>TRBV18
CASSLLTIDRAGGYTF
>TRBV5-1
CASSFPDRAGANVLTF
>TRBV3-1/TRBV3-2
CASSQARLNTEAFF
>TRBV24-1
CATSDPRQGPNTGELFF
>TRBV18
CASSPDRVGHNEQFF
>TRBV30
CAWTPDTTNTEAFF
>TRBV14
CASSPPGTVSTEAFF
>TRBV5-1
CASLGEGWTEAFF
>TRBV5-4
CASRLPIGTNTGELFF
>TRBV12-3/TRBV12-4
CASCGMNTEAFF
>TRBV9
CASSPSGQMNTEAFF
>TRBV7-9
CASSSEAPGGGELFF
>TRBV18
CASSPQDTHSGYTF
>TRBV5-5
CASSFPTGSTDTQYF
>TRBV27
CASSLGGGIAYEQYF
>TRBV5-1
CASSLMGAVYEKLFF
>TRBV27
CASRISGGYEQYF
>TRBV5-1
CASSLVPGELGNEQYF
>TRBV7-6
CASSLGTDRASTGELFF
>TRBV7-8
CASSHTQAQRGTGELFF
>TRBV6-2/TRBV6-3
CASSRDRGYGNEQFF
>TRBV18
CASSRSGVVKGYEQYF
>TRBV19
CASRGQGYNEQFF
>TRBV10-1
CASSERRGGNEQFF
>TRBV11-1
CARRRGEKLFF
>TRBV6-2/TRBV6-3
CASSYSTSGGYSTDTQYF
>TRBV30
CAWCAGRGETQYF
>TRBV4-1
CASSQDAEGTRSNQPQHF